This T cell receptor (beta chain) was obtained from a study of vaccination and CD4 T cells after COVID-19. Indicated treatment: roughly ten-day PBMC culture with coronavirus spike peptide pools or control peptides (ViraFEST assay). Germline lookup yields CDR1 DFQATT and CDR2 SNEGSKA (reference sequence). CDR3 length: 13 amino acids. V was trimmed by 7 bases and J by 0 bases, leaving 11 bases between them. With the Oncomine TCR Beta short-read assay, DNA from cultured CD4+ T cells was sequenced. TCRdb fed the PCR reads into MiXCR, producing one record per CDR3 protein. The sample lists about 16,000 distinct CDR3 sequences, around 50% occurring once. A remark on this clonotype: Its antigen remains unidentified.

The chain combines TRBV20-1 with TRBJ2-3, with unresolved D. Sequencing was performed on CD4+ T cells from blood, cultured in vitro, taken before SARS-CoV-2 vaccination. The clonotype originates from a human donor who had recovered from COVID-19. CDR3 region: CSGLYSSTDTQYF. For the CDR3, the DNA is TGCAGTGGATTATATTCTAGCACAGATACGCAGTATTTT.